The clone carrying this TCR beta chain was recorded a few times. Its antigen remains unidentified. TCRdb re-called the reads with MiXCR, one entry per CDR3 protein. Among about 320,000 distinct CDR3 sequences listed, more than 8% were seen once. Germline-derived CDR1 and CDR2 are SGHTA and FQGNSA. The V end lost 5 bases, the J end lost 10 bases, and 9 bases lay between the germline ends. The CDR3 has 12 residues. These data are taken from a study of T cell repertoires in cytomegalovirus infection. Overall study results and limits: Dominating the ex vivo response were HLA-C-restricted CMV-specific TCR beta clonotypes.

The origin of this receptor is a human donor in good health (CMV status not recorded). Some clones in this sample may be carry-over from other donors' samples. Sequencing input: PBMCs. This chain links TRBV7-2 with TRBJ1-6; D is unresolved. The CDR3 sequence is CASSPRRSPLHF. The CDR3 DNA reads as TGTGCCAGCAGCCCCCGAAGATCACCCCTCCACTTT.